This note documents a single T cell receptor beta chain sequence. Its target is unknown. This sample is part of a study of early T cells in non-severe SARS-CoV-2 infection. The overall study: The chains were unpaired, and the sequenced material was bulk RNA from unsorted whole blood. Findings of the study overall: Anti-spike CD8 specificities were favored by VDJdb matching, whose results missed private and CD4 specificities.

The CDR3 runs 18 residues. Per germline, CDR1 SEHNR and CDR2 FQNEAQ (reference sequence). The V gene lost 6 bases and the J gene lost 1 base, with 21 bases spanning the gap. Individual cDNA molecules were tagged with unique molecular identifiers. A single record per CDR3 protein comes from TCRdb applying MiXCR to the 5' RACE reads. The table has roughly 120,000 distinct CDR3 sequences, about 15% seen once; the top ten hold 21%. The chain has TRBV7-9 and TRBJ2-2; weak D call: TRBD2 (7 bases). The clonotype originates from an adult who was a healthcare worker with PCR-confirmed SARS-CoV-2 infection or an uninfected control (not recorded which). Material for sequencing was whole blood. CDR3 sequence: CASSRYDRGARNTGELFF. The CDR3 coding sequence is TGTGCCAGCAGTCGTTACGACCGGGGGGCAAGGAACACCGGGGAGCTGTTTTTT.